The 4 T cell receptor beta chains listed next were all sequenced from one sample in a study of T cell responses to AZD1222 COVID-19 vaccine (dated by TCRdb to the early 2020s). The library was produced with the immunoSEQ multiplex PCR assay. The immuneACCESS repertoire file appears here via TCRdb, limited to in-frame rearrangements. These files lack a portion of the clones; in checked studies, under half of the deficit traces to unresolved V genes, and the cause of the others is not known. Recorded for this sample are 150,000 to 200,000 clones; more than 80% of them occurred a single time. 5% to 7.5% of the sample belongs to the ten largest clones. The time point label here, explained by the study, means: baseline before first vaccination. Sequenced here: peripheral blood, sampled on day 0 of AZD1222 vaccination. These receptors were taken from an adult in good health.

V gene TRBV27 combines with J gene TRBJ1-6, with D possibly matching TRBD1 (5 bases). The CDR3 totals 14 residues. V dropped 4 bases and J dropped 5 bases, with 9 bases sitting between them. Germline lookup yields CDR1 MNHEY and CDR2 SMNVEV (reference sequence). CDR3 sequence: CASSSWGHNSPLHF. The CDR3 coding sequence is TGTGCCAGCAGTTCTTGGGGACATAATTCACCCCTCCACTTT.

V gene TRBV6-5 combines with J gene TRBJ1-1; 7 bases are shared with TRBD1. The CDR3 loop spans 15 amino acids. Germline V gene sequence: CDR1 MNHEY, CDR2 SVGAGI. V lost 1 base and J lost 1; bases outside the gene matches: 3. The CDR3 DNA reads as TGTGCCAGCAGTTACTGGACAGGCGGGAACACTGAAGCTTTCTTT. Translation: CASSYWTGGNTEAFF.

CDR3 sequence (DNA): TGTGCCTGGAGTGTAGGCCCGGACAATGAGCAGTTCTTC. Translation: CAWSVGPDNEQFF. The V gene is TRBV30, the J gene TRBJ2-1; D not resolved. V was shortened by 0 bases and J by 5 bases, with 8 bases between the two germline ends. Germline values: CDR1 GTSNPN, CDR2 SVGIG (reference sequence). This CDR3 contains 13 residues.

J is TRBJ2-1 and V is TRBV10-3; TRBD2 matches 8 bases. Looked up from germline, CDR1 is ENHRY and CDR2 is SYGVKD. Unmatched junction bases numbered 17, after V lost 6 bases and J lost 7 bases. The CDR3 sequence is 17 residues long. The DNA for the CDR3 is TGTGCCATCAGCTTAATAACCGGGACTAGAAGTTTAAATGAGCAGTTCTTC. Its protein is CAISLITGTRSLNEQFF.